One TCR beta chain is described in this entry. Its antigen is currently unknown. The data stem from a study of identical twins. The CDR3 sequence is 14 residues long. Trimming pared 6 bases from V and 7 bases from J, leaving 13 bases between. CDR1 is MNHNS and CDR2 is SASEGT in the germline V gene. Points from the study as a whole: Less excess twin sharing appeared in beta out-of-frame sequences. Potential partial confounding of zero-insertion analyses by invariant MAIT and iNKT cells was noted. There was an excess of low generation probability in the out-of-frame alpha sequences that twins shared.

TCRdb redid the calling of the 5' RACE reads with MiXCR, one entry per CDR3 protein. This sample has around 480,000 distinct CDR3 sequences, with more than 13% found just once. This same sample was also taken into another study, of yellow fever vaccine responses in identical twins.

Specimen: CD4+ T cells sorted from blood. This receptor was obtained from a woman aged 18-29 years in good health. This chain links TRBV6-1 with TRBJ1-6; D remains ambiguous. The CDR3 is CASSPGFMNSPLHF. CDR3 DNA sequence: TGTGCCAGCAGCCCCGGGTTTATGAATTCACCCCTCCACTTT.